The 3 T cell receptor beta chains below come from one sample, sequenced in a study of cytomegalovirus exposure and HLA in healthy donors. Repertoires were generated with immunoSEQ multiplex PCR, while TCRdb's copy carries only in-frame clones and drops some. This table holds under 350,000 clones, 70% to 90% found once. Sequencing used PBMCs. The source is a woman aged 18-29 years in good health and CMV-seronegative.

The CDR3 bases are TGTGCCAGCAGCGCCCGGGACTCCTCTTACCGGTATTTT. It is translated as CASSARDSSYRYF. The chain is built from TRBV5-6 and TRBJ2-3, with D possibly matching TRBD2 (6 bases). V gave up 4 bases and J gave up 14 bases, with 20 bases separating them. The CDR3 is made up of 13 amino acids. Germline V CDR1 and CDR2: SGHDT, YYEEEE.

This clone appeared once. The chain uses TRBV6-1 and TRBJ1-2; TRBD1 agrees at 10 bases. CDR3 length: 16 amino acids. V shed 3 bases, J shed 5 bases, and the junction held 9 bases outside the gene matches. Germline values: CDR1 MNHNS, CDR2 SASEGT. In nucleotides, the CDR3 is TGTGCCAGCAGTGAGGGACAGGGGACGGCGGATTATGGCTACACCTTC. It specifies CASSEGQGTADYGYTF.

This clone has only one observation. CDR3 in DNA: TGTGCCACTACGGGTTGGTCCTCCTATGGCTACACCTTC. Translating gives CATTGWSSYGYTF. The V and J genes are TRBV2 and TRBJ1-2; the D is unclear. Per germline, CDR1 SNHLY and CDR2 FYNNEI. The length of the CDR3 is 13 residues. Trimming pared 10 bases from V and 4 bases from J, leaving 16 bases between.